These 11 T cell receptor beta chains were sequenced from one sample in a study of T cell responses to AZD1222 COVID-19 vaccine. Only in-frame clones appear in the TCRdb table, and some are missing; sequencing was by immunoSEQ multiplex PCR. Among under 150,000 clones listed, 85% to 95% were seen once. This material consisted of peripheral blood, taken on day 0 of AZD1222 vaccination. These receptors were taken from an adult in good health.

The rearrangement uses TRBV6-5 and TRBJ2-2; maybe TRBD2 (5 bases). This CDR3 has 14 residues. Trimming stripped 7 bases from V and 2 bases from J, with 11 bases between. Germline loops: CDR1 MNHEY, CDR2 SVGAGI. This CDR3 is CASKEGFNTGELFF. CDR3 nucleotide sequence: TGTGCCAGCAAAGAGGGATTCAACACCGGGGAGCTGTTTTTT.

The V call is TRBV7-2, the J call TRBJ2-1, with D tentatively TRBD2 (5 bases). CDR1 SGHTA and CDR2 FQGNSA come from the germline V gene. The CDR3 runs 14 residues. V was cut by 5 bases and J by 3 bases, with 11 bases left in between. CDR3 bases: TGTGCCAGCAGCAGCCGGGGTCGCTACAATGAGCAGTTCTTC. This translates into CASSSRGRYNEQFF.

The chain carries TRBV27 and TRBJ2-7, with 8 bases lining up with TRBD1. CDR3 length: 17 amino acids. CDR1 and CDR2 from the germline V gene are MNHEY and SMNVEV (reference sequence). Trimming removed 3 bases from V and 2 bases from J; junction bases left unmatched: 12. The CDR3 loop reads CASSLSGTGFGTYEQYF. CDR3 DNA: TGTGCCAGCAGTTTGTCCGGGACAGGATTTGGGACCTACGAGCAGTACTTC.

The chain combines TRBV18 with TRBJ2-5; no clear D. The CDR3 covers 14 residues. Trimming left V 4 bases short and J 0 bases short, with 9 bases between. The V gene's germline CDR1 is KGHSH and CDR2 LQKENI. For the CDR3, the DNA is TGTGCCAGCTCACGGAATTCAAACCAAGAGACCCAGTACTTC. Amino acid sequence: CASSRNSNQETQYF.

This chain connects TRBV7-9 to TRBJ1-1; D is undetermined. Trimming left V 3 bases short and J 1 base short, with 6 bases between. The CDR3 loop spans 13 amino acids. Per germline, CDR1 SEHNR and CDR2 FQNEAQ (reference sequence). The CDR3 DNA sequence: TGTGCCAGCAGCTTTCCAGGGAACACTGAAGCTTTCTTT. Translated: CASSFPGNTEAFF.

The chain joins TRBV4-3 to TRBJ2-6; 9 positions agree with TRBD1. CDR3 length equals 17 residues. Per germline, CDR1 LGHNA and CDR2 YSLEER. Germline trimming cut 4 bases from V and 0 bases from J; bases unmatched to any gene: 4. The CDR3 loop is CASSPGTGPSGANVLTF. CDR3 sequence (DNA): TGCGCCAGCAGCCCCGGGACAGGGCCCTCTGGGGCCAACGTCCTGACTTTC.

This clone appeared once. The J gene is TRBJ1-1, the V gene TRBV6-5; 8 bases align to TRBD1. J lost 4 bases, V lost 7 bases, and 8 bases had no gene match. The germline V gene has CDR1 MNHEY and CDR2 SVGAGI. This CDR3 region has 14 residues. The CDR3 loop is CASTRTGYFTEAFF. CDR3 nucleotides: TGTGCCAGCACCAGGACAGGGTACTTCACTGAAGCTTTCTTT.

This chain joins TRBV7-9 and TRBJ2-3; 8 nucleotides agree with TRBD1. The ends lost 2 bases at V and 1 base at J; junction bases unmatched: 2. From germline, CDR1 is SEHNR and CDR2 FQNEAQ (reference sequence). This CDR3 is 15 amino acids long. The CDR3 reads CASSLTRGRTDTQYF. The CDR3 coding sequence is TGTGCCAGCAGCTTAACCAGGGGGCGCACAGATACGCAGTATTTT. The full variable domain, completed using reference TRBV7-9 and TRBJ2-3, is DTGVSQNPRHKITKRGQNVTFRCDPISEHNRLYWYRQTLGQGPEFLTYFQNEAQLEKSRLLSDRFSAERPKGSFSTLEIQRTEQGDSAMYLCASSLTRGRTDTQYFGPGTRLTVL.

This rearrangement joins TRBV2 to TRBJ2-1; possibly TRBD2 for D (5 bases). The V and J ends lost 4 bases and 10 bases respectively, with 14 bases between them. Germline V CDR1 and CDR2: SNHLY, FYNNEI. This CDR3 contains 13 residues. In DNA, the CDR3 is TGTGCCAGCAGTGTTGGAGCGGCTGGGGAGCAGTTCTTC. It specifies CASSVGAAGEQFF.

The chain joins TRBV7-2 to TRBJ1-1; 9 positions match TRBD1. From germline, CDR1 is SGHTA and CDR2 FQGNSA. V was pared by 4 bases and J by 7 bases, with 7 bases of the junction left unmatched. The CDR3 runs 14 residues. The CDR3 reads CASSSQGQGFEAFF. For the CDR3, the DNA is TGTGCCAGCAGCTCACAAGGACAGGGGTTTGAAGCTTTCTTT.

This chain uses TRBV7-9 with TRBJ2-5; the D is unclear. Trimming pared 4 bases from V and 5 bases from J, leaving 14 bases between. CDR1 is SEHNR and CDR2 is FQNEAQ in the germline V gene (reference sequence). The CDR3 is 14 amino acids. CDR3 DNA sequence: TGTGCCAGCAGCTCCCGGACCGTGGGGGAGACCCAGTACTTC. It is translated as CASSSRTVGETQYF.